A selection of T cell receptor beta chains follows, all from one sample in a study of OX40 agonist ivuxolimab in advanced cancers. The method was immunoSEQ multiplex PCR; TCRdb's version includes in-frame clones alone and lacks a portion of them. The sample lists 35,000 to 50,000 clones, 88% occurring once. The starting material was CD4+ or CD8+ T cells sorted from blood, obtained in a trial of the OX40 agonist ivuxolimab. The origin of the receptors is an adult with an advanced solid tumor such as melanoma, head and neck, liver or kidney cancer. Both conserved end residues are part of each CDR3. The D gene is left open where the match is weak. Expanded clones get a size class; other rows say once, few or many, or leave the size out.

TGCAGCGTTGTTCCGGGACAGGGTAACACCGGGGAGCTGTTTTTT CSVVPGQGNTGELFF TRBJ2-2 . TRBV29-1 TRBD1
TGTGCCAGCGGCGACACAGGTGCGGGCTATGGCTACACCTTC CASGDTGAGYGYTF TRBJ1-2 . TRBV6-1 .
TGTGCCAGCAGCCACCTGCTTGGACAGGGAATGGGAGAGACCCAGTACTTC CASSHLLGQGMGETQYF TRBJ2-5 . TRBV14 TRBD1
TGCGCCAGCAGCCAAGGACAGGGATGGGACGAGCAGTACTTC CASSQGQGWDEQYF TRBJ2-7 . TRBV4-3 TRBD1
TGTGCCAGCAGCTTGGACAGGGCGGTATCCACAACTAATGAAAAACTGTTTTTT CASSLDRAVSTTNEKLFF TRBJ1-4 . TRBV5-6 .
TGTGCCAGCAGTTTAAGAGCGGCAAACTCCCCCTCCTACGAGCAGTACTTC CASSLRAANSPSYEQYF TRBJ2-7 . TRBV28 .
TGTGCTAGTGGTACCCAAGCGGGGGCCTCACAAGATACGCAGTATTTT CASGTQAGASQDTQYF TRBJ2-3 . TRBV12-5 TRBD2
TGTGCCAGCAGCTTGGGGGCACCGAAACACTATGGCTACACCTTC CASSLGAPKHYGYTF TRBJ1-2 . TRBV5-3 .
TGTGCCAGCAGCTCCGAGCAGGGCCCCTATGGCTACACCTTC CASSSEQGPYGYTF TRBJ1-2 . TRBV5-6 .
TGTGCCAGCAGCGTAGAAGGCGGAGCGAGCGTCTATGGCTACACCTTC CASSVEGGASVYGYTF TRBJ1-2 . TRBV9 .
TGTGCCAGCAGTTATAGGGGGGTCACTGAAGCTTTCTTT CASSYRGVTEAFF TRBJ1-1 . TRBV6-1 .
TGTGCCAGCAGCCTTAACCTTGGCACCGGGGAGCTGTTTTTT CASSLNLGTGELFF TRBJ2-2 . TRBV11-1 .
TGTGCCAGCAGCTTAGTTTCGGGACAGGGGGCCTATGGCTACACCTTC CASSLVSGQGAYGYTF TRBJ1-2 . TRBV7-9 TRBD1
TGTGCCAGTAGTCCCGGTATCGACGAGCAGTACTTC CASSPGIDEQYF TRBJ2-7 once TRBV19 .
TGTGCCAGCAGTTACTCGAAGGGGTCGGCGACTGAAGCTTTCTTT CASSYSKGSATEAFF TRBJ1-1 . TRBV6-5 .
TGTGCCAGCAGTCGGAGGGCAGGGACAGATACGCAGTATTTT CASSRRAGTDTQYF TRBJ2-3 . TRBV2 .
TGTGCCAGCGATTCGACAGACCGACCGGACTTGTCCAATGAGCAGTTCTTC CASDSTDRPDLSNEQFF TRBJ2-1 . TRBV7-9 .
TGTGCCAGCAGCCGTAGGGGGCTAAGCTCCTACGAGCAGTACTTC CASSRRGLSSYEQYF TRBJ2-7 . TRBV5-8 TRBD1
TGTGCCAGCAGCGTAGCTACGGCGAGCACAGATACGCAGTATTTT CASSVATASTDTQYF TRBJ2-3 . TRBV9 .
TGCGCCAGCAGCCAAGATAGGGGGGGCGGCTATGGCTACACCTTC CASSQDRGGGYGYTF TRBJ1-2 . TRBV4-3 .
TGCAGCGTACTTCTAGCGGGGGGACTCCTCTACGAGCAGTACTTC CSVLLAGGLLYEQYF TRBJ2-7 . TRBV29-1 TRBD2
TGTGCCAGCAGCTTAGCACTGGCGCGGGACCCTACCTATAACACCGGGGAGCTGTTTTTT CASSLALARDPTYNTGELFF TRBJ2-2 . TRBV7-6 .
TGCGCCAGCAGCCAAACTCAGGGGGCGAAAGACACCGGGGAGCTGTTTTTT CASSQTQGAKDTGELFF TRBJ2-2 once TRBV4-3 TRBD1
TGTGCCAGCATGGATGAGACGGGGGCCACCTACAATGAGCAGTTCTTC CASMDETGATYNEQFF TRBJ2-1 once TRBV11-2 .
TGTGCCAGCAGCGTAAGCCGGCTGAACACAGATACGCAGTATTTT CASSVSRLNTDTQYF TRBJ2-3 . TRBV9 .
TGTGCCAGCAGCAGTTACTCGGGACAGGGCTTCGGCTACACCTTC CASSSYSGQGFGYTF TRBJ1-2 few TRBV7-9 TRBD1
TGTGCCAGCAGCGTAAGACAGGGGAATGGCTACACCTTC CASSVRQGNGYTF TRBJ1-2 . TRBV9 TRBD1
TGTGCCAGCAGTGGGGGGGGCTTTCGGAAAGAGACCCAGTACTTC CASSGGGFRKETQYF TRBJ2-5 . TRBV25-1 .
TGTGCCAGCAGCCCAAGCGGGGGGGAAGGTGAGACCCAGTACTTC CASSPSGGEGETQYF TRBJ2-5 . TRBV7-8 TRBD2
TGCAGCGTTGGACAGGGGCTGGACTATGGCTACACCTTC CSVGQGLDYGYTF TRBJ1-2 . TRBV29-1 TRBD1
TGTGCCAGCAGCCTCGGGACTTTTCAAGGCACAGATACGCAGTATTTT CASSLGTFQGTDTQYF TRBJ2-3 . TRBV13 .
TGTGCCAGCAGCCCAACGACCCACGGGGGGGAGCAGTTCTTC CASSPTTHGGEQFF TRBJ2-1 . TRBV7-3 TRBD2
TGTGCCAGCAGCTTAGAAGGGAGGGAGCAGTACTTC CASSLEGREQYF TRBJ2-7 few TRBV7-7 .
TGTGCCAGCAGCTTAGCGTACAGGGGCATGAACACTGAAGCTTTCTTT CASSLAYRGMNTEAFF TRBJ1-1 . TRBV11-2 TRBD1
TGCGCCAGCAGCTTACTGACAGGGTCCGAGACCCAGTACTTC CASSLLTGSETQYF TRBJ2-5 . TRBV5-1 TRBD1
TGTGCTAGTTTACCATTCGGCACTGAAGCTTTCTTT CASLPFGTEAFF TRBJ1-1 . TRBV12-5 .
TGTGCCAGCAGTTGGGGACAGGGGGCGTGGGCCAATCAGCCCCAGCATTTT CASSWGQGAWANQPQHF TRBJ1-5 . TRBV28 TRBD1
TGTGCCAGCTCACCACCGGGGACAGGGAAGGCGCCCGGGGAGCTGTTTTTT CASSPPGTGKAPGELFF TRBJ2-2 . TRBV18 TRBD1
TGCAGCGTTTTACATACAGCTTTGAACTATGGCTACACCTTC CSVLHTALNYGYTF TRBJ1-2 once TRBV29-1 .
TGTGCCAGCAGCCCGAGCGGGGGCACTTATGGCTACACCTTC CASSPSGGTYGYTF TRBJ1-2 . TRBV7-3 .
TGTGCCAGTAGTATTGGAGGGGTTGAGGCTTTCTTT CASSIGGVEAFF TRBJ1-1 . TRBV19 .